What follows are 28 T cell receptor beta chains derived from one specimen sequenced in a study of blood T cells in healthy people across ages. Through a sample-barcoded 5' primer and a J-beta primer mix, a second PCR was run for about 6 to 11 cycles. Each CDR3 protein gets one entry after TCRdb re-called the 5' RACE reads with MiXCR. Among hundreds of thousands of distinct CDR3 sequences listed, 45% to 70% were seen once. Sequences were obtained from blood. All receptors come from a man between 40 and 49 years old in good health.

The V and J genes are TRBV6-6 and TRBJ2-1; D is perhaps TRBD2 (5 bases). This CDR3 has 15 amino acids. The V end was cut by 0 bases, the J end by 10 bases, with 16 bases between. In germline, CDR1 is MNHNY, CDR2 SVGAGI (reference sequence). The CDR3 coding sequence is TGTGCCAGCAGTTACTCCGGACCCGCGCGGGCGGAGCAGTTCTTC. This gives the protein CASSYSGPARAEQFF.

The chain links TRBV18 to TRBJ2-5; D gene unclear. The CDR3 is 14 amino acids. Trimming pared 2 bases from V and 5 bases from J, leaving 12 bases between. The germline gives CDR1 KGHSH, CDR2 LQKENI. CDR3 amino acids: CASSPVGSSETQYF. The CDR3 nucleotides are TGTGCCAGCTCACCAGTGGGATCGTCGGAGACCCAGTACTTC.

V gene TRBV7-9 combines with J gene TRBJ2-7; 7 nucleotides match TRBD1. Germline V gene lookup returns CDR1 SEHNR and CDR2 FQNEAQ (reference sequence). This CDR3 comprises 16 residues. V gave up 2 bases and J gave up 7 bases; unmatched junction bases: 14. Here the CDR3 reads CASSLIFGTEYNEQYF. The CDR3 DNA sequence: TGTGCCAGCAGCTTAATCTTTGGGACAGAGTACAATGAGCAGTACTTC.

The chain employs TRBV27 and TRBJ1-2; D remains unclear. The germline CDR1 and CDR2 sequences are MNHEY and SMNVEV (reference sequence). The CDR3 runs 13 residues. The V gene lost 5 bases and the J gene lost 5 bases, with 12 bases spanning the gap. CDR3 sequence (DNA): TGTGCCAGCAGTACGGGAACATTATATGGCTACACCTTC. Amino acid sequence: CASSTGTLYGYTF.

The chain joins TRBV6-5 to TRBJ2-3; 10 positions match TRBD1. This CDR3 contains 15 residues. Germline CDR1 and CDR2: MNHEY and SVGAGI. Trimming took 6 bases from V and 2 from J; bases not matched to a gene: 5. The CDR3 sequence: CASSSTGGLTDTQYF. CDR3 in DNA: TGTGCCAGCAGCTCGACAGGGGGCCTCACAGATACGCAGTATTTT.

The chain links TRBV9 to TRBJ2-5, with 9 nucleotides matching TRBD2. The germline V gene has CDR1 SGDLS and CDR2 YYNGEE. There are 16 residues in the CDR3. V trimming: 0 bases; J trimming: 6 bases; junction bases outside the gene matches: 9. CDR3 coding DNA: TGTGCCAGCAGCGTAGAAGGGGGACTAGCTACGAAGACCCAGTACTTC. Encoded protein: CASSVEGGLATKTQYF.

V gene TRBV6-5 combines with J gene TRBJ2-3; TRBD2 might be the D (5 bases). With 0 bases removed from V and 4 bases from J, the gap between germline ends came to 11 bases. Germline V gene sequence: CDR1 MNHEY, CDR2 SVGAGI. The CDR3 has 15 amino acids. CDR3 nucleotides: TGTGCCAGCAGTTACTCGAGTAGCGTCGCAGATACGCAGTATTTT. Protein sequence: CASSYSSSVADTQYF.

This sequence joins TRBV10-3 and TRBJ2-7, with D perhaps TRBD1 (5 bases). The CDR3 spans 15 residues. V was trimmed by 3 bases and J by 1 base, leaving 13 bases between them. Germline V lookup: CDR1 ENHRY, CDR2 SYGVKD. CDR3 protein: CAISDPGKGSYEQYF. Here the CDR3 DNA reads TGTGCCATCAGTGACCCCGGCAAGGGGTCCTACGAGCAGTACTTC.

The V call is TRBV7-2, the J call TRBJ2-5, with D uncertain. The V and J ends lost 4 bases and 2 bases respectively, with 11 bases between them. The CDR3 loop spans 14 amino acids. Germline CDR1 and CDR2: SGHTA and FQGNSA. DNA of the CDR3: TGTGCCAGCAGCTACCGTAAGGAACAAGAGACCCAGTACTTC. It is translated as CASSYRKEQETQYF. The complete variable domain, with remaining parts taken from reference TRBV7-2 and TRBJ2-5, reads GAGVSQSPSNKVTEKGKDVELRCDPISGHTALYWYRQSLGQGLEFLIYFQGNSAPDKSGLPSDRFSAERTGGSVSTLTIQRTQQEDSAVYLCASSYRKEQETQYFGPGTRLLVL.

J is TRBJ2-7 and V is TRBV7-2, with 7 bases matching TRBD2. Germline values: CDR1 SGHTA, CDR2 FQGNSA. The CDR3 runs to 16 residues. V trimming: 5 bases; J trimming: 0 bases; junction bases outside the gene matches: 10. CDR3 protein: CASSIQRGGSSYEQYF. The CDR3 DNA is TGTGCCAGCAGCATCCAGCGGGGAGGGAGCTCCTACGAGCAGTACTTC.

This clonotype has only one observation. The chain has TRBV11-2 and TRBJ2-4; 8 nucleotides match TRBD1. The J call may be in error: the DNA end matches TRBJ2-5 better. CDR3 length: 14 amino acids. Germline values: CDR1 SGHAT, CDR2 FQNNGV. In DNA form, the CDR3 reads TGTGCCAGCATCGAGACAGGGGCGCGGGAGACCCAGTACTTC. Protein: CASIETGARETQYF.

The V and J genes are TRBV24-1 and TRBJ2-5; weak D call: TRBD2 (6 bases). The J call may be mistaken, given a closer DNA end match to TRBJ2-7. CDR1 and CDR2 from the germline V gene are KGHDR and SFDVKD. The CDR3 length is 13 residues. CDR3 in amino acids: CATSTSWGVEQYF. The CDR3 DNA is TGTGCCACCAGCACCTCTTGGGGGGTCGAGCAGTACTTC.

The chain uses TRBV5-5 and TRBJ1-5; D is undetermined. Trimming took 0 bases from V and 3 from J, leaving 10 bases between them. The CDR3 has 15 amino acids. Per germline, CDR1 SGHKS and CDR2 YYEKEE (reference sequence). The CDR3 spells CASSLDRVPNQPQHF. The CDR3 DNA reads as TGTGCCAGCAGCTTGGATCGAGTGCCCAATCAGCCCCAGCATTTT.

CDR3 sequence (DNA): TGTGCCTGGAGTGTTACCCATGGCTACACCTTC. Translation: CAWSVTHGYTF. The chain joins TRBV30 to TRBJ1-2; D gene unclear. Trimming removed 0 bases from V and 6 bases from J, with 5 bases in between. Germline assignment: CDR1 GTSNPN and CDR2 SVGIG (reference sequence). This CDR3 has 11 residues.

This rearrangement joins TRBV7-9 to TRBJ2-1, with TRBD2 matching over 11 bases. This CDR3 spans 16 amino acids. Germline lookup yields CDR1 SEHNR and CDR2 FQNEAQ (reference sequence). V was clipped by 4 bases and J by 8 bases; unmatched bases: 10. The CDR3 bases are TGTGCCAGCAGCTATGGGACTAGCGGAGCCACGGATGAGCAGTTCTTC. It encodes CASSYGTSGATDEQFF. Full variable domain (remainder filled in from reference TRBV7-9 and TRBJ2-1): DTGVSQNPRHKITKRGQNVTFRCDPISEHNRLYWYRQTLGQGPEFLTYFQNEAQLEKSRLLSDRFSAERPKGSFSTLEIQRTEQGDSAMYLCASSYGTSGATDEQFFGPGTRLTVL.

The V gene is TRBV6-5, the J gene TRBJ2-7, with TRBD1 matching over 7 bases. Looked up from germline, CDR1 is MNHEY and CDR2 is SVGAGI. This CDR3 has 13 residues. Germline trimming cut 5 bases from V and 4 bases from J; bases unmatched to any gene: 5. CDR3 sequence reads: CASSGTGEYEQYF. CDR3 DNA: TGTGCCAGCAGTGGTACAGGGGAATACGAGCAGTACTTC.

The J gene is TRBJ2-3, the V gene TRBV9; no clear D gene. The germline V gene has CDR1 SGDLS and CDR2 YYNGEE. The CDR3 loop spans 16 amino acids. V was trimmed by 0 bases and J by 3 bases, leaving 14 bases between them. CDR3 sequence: CASSVDSPMGTDTQYF. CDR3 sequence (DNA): TGTGCCAGCAGCGTAGACTCACCCATGGGTACAGATACGCAGTATTTT.

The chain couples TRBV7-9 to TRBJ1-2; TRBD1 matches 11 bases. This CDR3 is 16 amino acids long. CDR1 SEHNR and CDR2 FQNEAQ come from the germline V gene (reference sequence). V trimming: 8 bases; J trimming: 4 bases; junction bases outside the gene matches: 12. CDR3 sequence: CASDLGQGVGVYGYTF. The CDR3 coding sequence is TGTGCCAGCGATTTGGGACAGGGGGTTGGTGTCTATGGCTACACCTTC. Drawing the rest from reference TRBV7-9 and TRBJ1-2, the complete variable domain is DTGVSQNPRHKITKRGQNVTFRCDPISEHNRLYWYRQTLGQGPEFLTYFQNEAQLEKSRLLSDRFSAERPKGSFSTLEIQRTEQGDSAMYLCASDLGQGVGVYGYTFGSGTRLTVV.

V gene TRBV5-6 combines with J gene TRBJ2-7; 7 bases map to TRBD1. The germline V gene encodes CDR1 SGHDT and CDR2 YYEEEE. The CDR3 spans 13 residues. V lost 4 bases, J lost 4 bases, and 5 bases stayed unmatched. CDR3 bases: TGTGCCAGCAGCGGCGGACAGGTTTACGAGCAGTACTTC. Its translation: CASSGGQVYEQYF.

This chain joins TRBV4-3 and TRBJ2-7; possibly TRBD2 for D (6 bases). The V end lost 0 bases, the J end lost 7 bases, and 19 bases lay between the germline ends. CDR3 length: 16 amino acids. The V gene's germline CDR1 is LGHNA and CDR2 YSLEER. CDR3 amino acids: CASSQDMGQGGNEQYF. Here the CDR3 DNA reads TGCGCCAGCAGCCAAGATATGGGGCAGGGCGGGAATGAGCAGTACTTC.

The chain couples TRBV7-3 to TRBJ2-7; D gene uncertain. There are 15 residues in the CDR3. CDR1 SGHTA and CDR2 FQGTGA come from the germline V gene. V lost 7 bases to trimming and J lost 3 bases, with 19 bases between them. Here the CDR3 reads CASNKGRKENYEQYF. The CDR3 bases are TGTGCCAGCAACAAAGGACGAAAGGAAAACTACGAGCAGTACTTC.

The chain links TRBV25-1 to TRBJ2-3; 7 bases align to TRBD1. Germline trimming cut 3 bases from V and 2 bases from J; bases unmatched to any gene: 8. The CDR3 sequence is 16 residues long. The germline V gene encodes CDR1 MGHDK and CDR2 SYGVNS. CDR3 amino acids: CASSDQAGTVTDTQYF. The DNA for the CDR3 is TGTGCCAGCAGTGATCAAGCCGGGACAGTCACAGATACGCAGTATTTT.

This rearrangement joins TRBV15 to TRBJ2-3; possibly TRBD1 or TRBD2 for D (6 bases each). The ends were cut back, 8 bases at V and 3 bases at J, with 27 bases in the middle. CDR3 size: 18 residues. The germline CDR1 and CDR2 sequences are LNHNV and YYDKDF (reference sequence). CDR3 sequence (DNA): TGTGCCACCGCCAGCAACAGGGAGGCCACCATTAAAACAGATACGCAGTATTTT. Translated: CATASNREATIKTDTQYF.

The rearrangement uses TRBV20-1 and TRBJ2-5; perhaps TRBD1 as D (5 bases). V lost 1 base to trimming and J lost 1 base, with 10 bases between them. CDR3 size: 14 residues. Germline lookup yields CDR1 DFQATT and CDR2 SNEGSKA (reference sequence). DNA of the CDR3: TGCAGTGCTAGAGCTACAGGAACCCAAGAGACCCAGTACTTC. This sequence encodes CSARATGTQETQYF.

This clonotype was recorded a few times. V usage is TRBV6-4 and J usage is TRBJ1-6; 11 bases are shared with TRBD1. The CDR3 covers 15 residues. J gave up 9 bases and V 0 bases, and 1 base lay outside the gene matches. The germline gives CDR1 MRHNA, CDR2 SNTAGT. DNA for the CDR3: TGTGCCAGCAGTGACTCGGGACAGGGGGTTTCACCCCTCCACTTT. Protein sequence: CASSDSGQGVSPLHF.

CDR3 DNA sequence: TGCGCCAGCCTCGGCGGCGGGGGGGCCAATGAGCAGTTCTTC. It encodes CASLGGGGANEQFF. The chain has TRBV5-1 and TRBJ2-1; 9 nucleotides align to TRBD2. This CDR3 has 14 residues. From germline, CDR1 is SGHRS and CDR2 YFSETQ. V lost 7 bases and J lost 6; bases outside the gene matches: 8.

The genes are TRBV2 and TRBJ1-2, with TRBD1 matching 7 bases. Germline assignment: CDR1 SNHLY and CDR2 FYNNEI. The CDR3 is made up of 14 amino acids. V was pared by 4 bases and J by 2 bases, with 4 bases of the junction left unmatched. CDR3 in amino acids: CASSGQGVNYGYTF. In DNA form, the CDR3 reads TGTGCCAGCAGTGGACAGGGAGTAAACTATGGCTACACCTTC.

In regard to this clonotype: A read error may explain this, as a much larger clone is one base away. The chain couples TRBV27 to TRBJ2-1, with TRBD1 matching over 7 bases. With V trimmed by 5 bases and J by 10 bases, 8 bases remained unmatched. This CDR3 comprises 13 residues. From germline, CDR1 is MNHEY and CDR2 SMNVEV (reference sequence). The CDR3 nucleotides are TGTGCCAGCAGTCGGGACAGAACCTACGAGCAGTTCTTC. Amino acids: CASSRDRTYEQFF.